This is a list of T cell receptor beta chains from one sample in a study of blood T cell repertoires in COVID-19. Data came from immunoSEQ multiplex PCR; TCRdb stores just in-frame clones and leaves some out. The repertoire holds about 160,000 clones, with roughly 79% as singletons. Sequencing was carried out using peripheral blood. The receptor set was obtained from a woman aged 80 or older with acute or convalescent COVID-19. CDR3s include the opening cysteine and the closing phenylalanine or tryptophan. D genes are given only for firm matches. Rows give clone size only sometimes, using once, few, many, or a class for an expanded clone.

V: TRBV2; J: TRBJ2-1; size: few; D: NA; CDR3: CASSHIRGRVGGYNEQFF; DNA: TGTGCCAGCAGTCACATAAGGGGGAGGGTGGGAGGCTACAATGAGCAGTTCTTC
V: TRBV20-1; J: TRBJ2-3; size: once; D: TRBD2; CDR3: CSARGAGVGYF; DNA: TGCAGTGCTAGAGGAGCGGGAGTCGGGTATTTT
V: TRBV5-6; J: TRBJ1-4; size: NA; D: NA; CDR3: CASSLRQLNEKLFF; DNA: TGTGCCAGCAGCTTGAGACAGCTCAATGAAAAACTGTTTTTT
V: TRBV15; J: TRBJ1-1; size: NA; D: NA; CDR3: CATSRDGANTEAFF; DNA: TGTGCCACCAGCAGAGATGGGGCGAACACTGAAGCTTTCTTT
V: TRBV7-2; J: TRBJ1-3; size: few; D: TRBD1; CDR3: CASSPGQGAIRNTIYF; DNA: TGTGCCAGCAGCCCGGGACAGGGGGCGATCAGAAACACCATATATTTT
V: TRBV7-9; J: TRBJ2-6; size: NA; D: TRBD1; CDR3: CASSSRGSGANVLTF; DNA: TGTGCCAGCAGCTCCAGGGGGTCCGGGGCCAACGTCCTGACTTTC
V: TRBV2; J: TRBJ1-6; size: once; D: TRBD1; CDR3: CASSEDGTGNGSPLHF; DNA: TGTGCCAGCAGTGAAGACGGGACAGGGAATGGTTCACCCCTCCACTTT
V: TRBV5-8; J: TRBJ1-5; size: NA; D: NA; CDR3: CASSLDSGERYQPQHF; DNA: TGTGCCAGCAGCTTGGACAGCGGCGAAAGGTATCAGCCCCAGCATTTT
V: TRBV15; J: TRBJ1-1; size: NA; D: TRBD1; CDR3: CATSREDRGDTEAFF; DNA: TGTGCCACCAGCAGAGAAGACAGGGGGGACACTGAAGCTTTCTTT
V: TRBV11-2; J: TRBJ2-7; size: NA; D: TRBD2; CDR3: CASSLVGGNEQYF; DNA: TGTGCCAGCAGCTTGGTGGGGGGGAACGAGCAGTACTTC
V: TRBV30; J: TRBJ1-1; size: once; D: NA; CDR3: CAWSRTASTEAFF; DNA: TGTGCCTGGAGTAGGACAGCGTCCACTGAAGCTTTCTTT
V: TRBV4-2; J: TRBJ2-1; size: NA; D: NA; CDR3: CASSQAGQRYNEQFF; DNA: TGTGCCAGCAGCCAAGCGGGACAACGATACAATGAGCAGTTCTTC
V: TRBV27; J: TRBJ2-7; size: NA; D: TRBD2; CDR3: CASSSGTSGRKDEQYF; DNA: TGTGCCAGCAGTTCCGGGACTAGCGGGAGGAAAGACGAGCAGTACTTC
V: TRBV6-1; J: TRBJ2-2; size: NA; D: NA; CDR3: CASLADTGELFF; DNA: TGTGCCAGCCTGGCGGACACCGGGGAGCTGTTTTTT
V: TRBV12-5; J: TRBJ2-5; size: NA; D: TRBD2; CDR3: CASGLGFGLAIETQYF; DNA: TGTGCTAGTGGTTTAGGGTTTGGACTAGCGATCGAGACCCAGTACTTC
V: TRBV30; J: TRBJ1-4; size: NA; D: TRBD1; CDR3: CAWTGGSANEKLFF; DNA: TGTGCCTGGACAGGGGGCTCGGCTAATGAAAAACTGTTTTTT
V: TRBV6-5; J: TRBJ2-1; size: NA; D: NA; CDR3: CASSYSQGSGNEQFF; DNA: TGTGCCAGCAGTTACTCGCAGGGGAGTGGCAATGAGCAGTTCTTC
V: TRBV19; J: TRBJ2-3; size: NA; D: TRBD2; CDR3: CASSTRLAVTDTQYF; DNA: TGTGCCAGTAGTACCCGACTAGCGGTCACAGATACGCAGTATTTT
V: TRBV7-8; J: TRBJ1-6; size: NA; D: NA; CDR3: CASRLDSYNSPLHF; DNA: TGTGCCAGCCGCTTGGACAGTTATAATTCACCCCTCCACTTT
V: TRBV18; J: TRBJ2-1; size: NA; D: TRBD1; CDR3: CASSPLDRAEQFF; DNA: TGTGCCAGCTCTCCCCTCGACAGGGCAGAGCAGTTCTTC
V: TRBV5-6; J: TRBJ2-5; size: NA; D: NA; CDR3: CASSLQWRRETQYF; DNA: TGTGCCAGCAGCTTGCAGTGGAGAAGAGAGACCCAGTACTTC
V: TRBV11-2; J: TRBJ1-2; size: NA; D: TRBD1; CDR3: CASSLKLETGFYGYTF; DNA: TGTGCCAGCAGCTTAAAGCTGGAGACAGGGTTCTATGGCTACACCTTC
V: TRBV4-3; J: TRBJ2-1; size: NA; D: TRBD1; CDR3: CASSLQGARNEQFF; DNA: TGCGCCAGCAGCTTACAGGGGGCGCGAAATGAGCAGTTCTTC
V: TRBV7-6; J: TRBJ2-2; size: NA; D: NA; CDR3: CASSLGALGRYTGELFF; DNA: TGTGCCAGCAGCTTAGGGGCTCTAGGGAGGTACACCGGGGAGCTGTTTTTT
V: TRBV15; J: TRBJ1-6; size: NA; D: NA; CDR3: CATSDSRGGFLSPLHF; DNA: TGTGCCACCAGCGACTCAAGGGGGGGGTTTCTTTCACCCCTCCACTTT
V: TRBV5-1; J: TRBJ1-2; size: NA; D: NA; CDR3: CASSYAGPSYSTNYGYTF; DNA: TGCGCCAGCAGCTACGCCGGTCCGTCCTACTCGACTAACTATGGCTACACCTTC
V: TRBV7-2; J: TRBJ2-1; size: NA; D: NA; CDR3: CASSHRVGVSNEQFF; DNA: TGTGCCAGCAGCCACAGGGTTGGGGTGAGCAATGAGCAGTTCTTC
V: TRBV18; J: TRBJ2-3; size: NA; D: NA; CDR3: CASSGGTDTQYF; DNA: TGTGCCAGCTCCGGTGGCACAGATACGCAGTATTTT
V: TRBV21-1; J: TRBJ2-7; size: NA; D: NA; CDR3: CASSNLPGLAVYSSYEQYF; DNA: TGTGCCAGCAGCAATCTACCAGGACTAGCGGTCTACTCCTCCTACGAGCAGTACTTC